The rows below give T cell receptor beta chains drawn from one sample of a study of blood T cells in healthy people across ages. TCRdb re-analysed the 5' RACE reads in MiXCR, keeping a single row per CDR3 protein. The table includes fewer than 2,000,000 distinct CDR3 sequences, more than 35% detected once. Sequencing was carried out using blood. These receptors originate from a human donor in good health. Each CDR3 is given without its conserved first and last residue. The order of the fields is J gene, V gene, CDR3 protein.

TRBJ2-1,TRBV7-2,ASSLAQTGRNEQF
TRBJ2-5,TRBV7-7,ASSFVSNQETQY
TRBJ2-7,TRBV27,ASSPLTDRGISYEQY
TRBJ2-3,TRBV4-2,ASSPLVQTRTDTQY
TRBJ2-5,TRBV29-1,SVEWVETQY
TRBJ2-5,TRBV12-3/TRBV12-4,ASSAGTLQETQY
TRBJ1-1,TRBV20-1,SARVSNKNTEAF
TRBJ1-2,TRBV7-8,ASTPRGQLLYGYT
.,TRBV5-1,ASSLDREYGEQY
TRBJ2-3,TRBV4-1,ASSQLDTDTQY
TRBJ2-5,TRBV9,ASSDGLAGGLQETQY
TRBJ2-7,TRBV29-1,SAADIYEQY
TRBJ2-5,TRBV6-5,ASSYNRRQETQY
TRBJ1-6,TRBV5-1,ASSSLGTGPSPLH
TRBJ2-3,TRBV28,ASSILTGTQY
TRBJ1-2,TRBV6-2/TRBV6-3,ASSYWQGRGYT
TRBJ1-5,TRBV20-1,SARAQTPNQPQH
TRBJ2-2,TRBV10-3,ATTSGADTGELF
TRBJ2-1,TRBV5-1,ASSPRARGGRDEQF
TRBJ1-1,TRBV6-2/TRBV6-3,ASSFTGGEAF
TRBJ1-5,TRBV12-3/TRBV12-4,ASSTREGMGQPQH
TRBJ2-1,TRBV9,ASSVAGLGYNEQF
TRBJ1-2,TRBV3-1,ASSPGTGPSLYGYT
TRBJ2-6,TRBV7-8,ASSLMRLQRSGANVLT
TRBJ2-3,TRBV5-1,ASSPGTSRLTDTQY
TRBJ1-4,TRBV15,ATRRGQGNEKLF
TRBJ1-5,TRBV6-2/TRBV6-3,ASSYRGGRNNQPQH
TRBJ2-6,TRBV28,ASSGIAGALHFSGANVLT
TRBJ2-1,TRBV5-6,ASSPDSRGAYNEQF
TRBJ2-3,TRBV5-5,ASSLNPGQGTDTQY
TRBJ1-2,TRBV4-3,ASSQDATTGTQRGYT
TRBJ1-2,TRBV9,ASSALGQRLYGYT
TRBJ1-1,TRBV28,ASLGGGRTEAF
TRBJ2-1,TRBV5-1,ASSLVGGGSGEQF
.,TRBV7-8,ASSLTRDRGVNEQY
TRBJ1-1,TRBV7-2,ASSLVVNTNTEAF
TRBJ2-1,TRBV12-3/TRBV12-4,ASTYTPEAYNEQF
TRBJ2-5,TRBV6-2/TRBV6-3,ASGLGGGEETQY
TRBJ2-4,TRBV4-2,ASSPSDGNIQY
TRBJ2-1,TRBV7-8,ASSLASGLEYNEQF
TRBJ2-3,TRBV29-1,SVEDSGTDTQY
TRBJ2-5,TRBV20-1,RARWREETQY
TRBJ1-1,TRBV10-3,AAGSRTENTEAF
.,TRBV9,ASSVAGTAEVYEQY
TRBJ1-4,TRBV28,AGSLLLSGPHEKLF
TRBJ2-5,TRBV7-2,ASSLDQGSGETQY
TRBJ2-3,TRBV20-1,SARDTAGAHTDTQY
TRBJ2-1,TRBV20-1,SARDLGQGGQGYNEQF